This T cell receptor (beta chain) was observed in a study of blood T cells in healthy people across ages. This clonotype has more than one count but fewer than ten. A sample-barcoded 5' primer and a J-beta primer mix were used in a second PCR of roughly 7 to 12 cycles. TCRdb independently ran MiXCR on the 5' RACE reads; one entry per CDR3 protein. The repertoire consists of over a million distinct CDR3 sequences, with approximately 26% occurring once and the leading ten covering around 0.75%. These data also formed part of another study, on T cells of mothers and their children.

Sequenced: blood. The sequence derives from a girl aged 2 to 10 in good health.

CDR3 coding DNA: TGTGCCAGCAGCCAAGGACAGGATGGCTACACCTTC. It specifies CASSQGQDGYTF. V is TRBV7-9 and J is TRBJ1-2; the match to TRBD1 covers 7 bases. The CDR3 totals 12 residues. J was trimmed by 6 bases and V by 5 bases; bases with no gene match: 3. Germline CDR1 SEHNR, CDR2 FQNEAQ (reference sequence).